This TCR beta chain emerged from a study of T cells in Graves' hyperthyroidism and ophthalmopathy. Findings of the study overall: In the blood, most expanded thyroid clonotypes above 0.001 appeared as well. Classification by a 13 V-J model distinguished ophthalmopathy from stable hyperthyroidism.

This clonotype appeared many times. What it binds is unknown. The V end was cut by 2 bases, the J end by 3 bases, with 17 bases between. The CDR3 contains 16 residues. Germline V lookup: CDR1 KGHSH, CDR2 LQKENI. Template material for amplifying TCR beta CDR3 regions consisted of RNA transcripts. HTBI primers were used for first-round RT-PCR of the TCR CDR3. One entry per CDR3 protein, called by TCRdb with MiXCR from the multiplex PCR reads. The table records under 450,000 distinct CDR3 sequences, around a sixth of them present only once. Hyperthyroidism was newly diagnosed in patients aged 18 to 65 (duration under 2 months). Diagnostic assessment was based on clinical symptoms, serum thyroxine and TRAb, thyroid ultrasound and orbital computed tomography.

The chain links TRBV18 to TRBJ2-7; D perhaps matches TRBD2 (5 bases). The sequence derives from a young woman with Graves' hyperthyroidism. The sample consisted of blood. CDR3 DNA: TGTGCCAGCTCACCAAAAGGCGGGCTGGCACACTACGAGCAGTACTTC. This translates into CASSPKGGLAHYEQYF.